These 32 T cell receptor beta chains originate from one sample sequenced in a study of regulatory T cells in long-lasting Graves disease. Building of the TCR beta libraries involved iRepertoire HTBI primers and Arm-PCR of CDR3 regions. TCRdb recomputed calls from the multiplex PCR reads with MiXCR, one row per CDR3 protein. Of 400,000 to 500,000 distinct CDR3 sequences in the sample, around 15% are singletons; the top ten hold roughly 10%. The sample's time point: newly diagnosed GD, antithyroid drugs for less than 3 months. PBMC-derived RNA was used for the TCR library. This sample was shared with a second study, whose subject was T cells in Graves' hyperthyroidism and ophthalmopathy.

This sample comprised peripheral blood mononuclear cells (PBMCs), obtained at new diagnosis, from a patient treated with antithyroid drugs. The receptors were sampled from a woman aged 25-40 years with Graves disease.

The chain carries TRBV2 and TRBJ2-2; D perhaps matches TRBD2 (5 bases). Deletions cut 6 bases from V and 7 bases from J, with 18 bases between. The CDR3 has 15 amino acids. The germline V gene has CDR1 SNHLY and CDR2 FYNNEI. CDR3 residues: CASRGGLIGDGELFF. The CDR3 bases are TGTGCCAGCAGGGGCGGGTTAATCGGGGACGGGGAGCTGTTTTTT.

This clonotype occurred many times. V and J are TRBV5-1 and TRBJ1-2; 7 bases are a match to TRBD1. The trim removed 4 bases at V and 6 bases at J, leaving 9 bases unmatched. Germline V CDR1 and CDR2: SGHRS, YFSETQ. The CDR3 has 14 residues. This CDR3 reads CASSAGTAMNGYTF. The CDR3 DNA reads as TGCGCCAGCAGCGCCGGGACAGCGATGAATGGCTACACCTTC.

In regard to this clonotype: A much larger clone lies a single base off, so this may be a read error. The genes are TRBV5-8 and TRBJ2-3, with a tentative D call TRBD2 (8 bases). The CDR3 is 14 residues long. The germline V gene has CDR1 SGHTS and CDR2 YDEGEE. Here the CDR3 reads CASSGGQYTDTQYF. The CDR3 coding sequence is TGCGCCAGCAGCGGGGGACAGTACACAGATACGCAGTATTTT. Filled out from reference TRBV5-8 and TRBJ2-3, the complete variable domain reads EAGVTQSPTHLIKTRGQQATLRCSPISGHTSVYWYQQALGLGLQFLLWYDEGEERNRGNFPPRFSGRQFPNYSSELNVNALELEDSALYLCASSGGQYTDTQYFGPGTRLTVL.

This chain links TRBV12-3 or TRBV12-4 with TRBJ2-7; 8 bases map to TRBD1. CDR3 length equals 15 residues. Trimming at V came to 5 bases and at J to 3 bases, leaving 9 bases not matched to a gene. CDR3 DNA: TGTGCCAGCAGTCCCGGGGGACAGGAGATCTACGAGCAGTACTTC. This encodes CASSPGGQEIYEQYF.

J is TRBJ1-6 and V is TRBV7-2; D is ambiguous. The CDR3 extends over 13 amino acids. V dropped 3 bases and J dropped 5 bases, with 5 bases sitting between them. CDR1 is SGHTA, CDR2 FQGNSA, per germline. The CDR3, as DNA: TGTGCCAGCAGCTTGGGGAATAATTCACCCCTCCACTTT. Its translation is CASSLGNNSPLHF.

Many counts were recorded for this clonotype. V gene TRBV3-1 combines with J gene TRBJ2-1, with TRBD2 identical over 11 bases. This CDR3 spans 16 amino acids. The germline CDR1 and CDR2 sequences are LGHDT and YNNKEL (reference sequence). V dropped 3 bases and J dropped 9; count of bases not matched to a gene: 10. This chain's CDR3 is CASSHSSSGRGGEQFF. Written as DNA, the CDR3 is TGTGCCAGCAGCCACTCGAGTAGCGGGAGGGGTGGTGAGCAGTTCTTC.

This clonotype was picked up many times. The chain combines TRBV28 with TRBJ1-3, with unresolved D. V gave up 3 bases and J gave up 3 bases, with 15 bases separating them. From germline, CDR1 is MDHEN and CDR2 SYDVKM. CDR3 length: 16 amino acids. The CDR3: CASSFIIIHDGNTIYF. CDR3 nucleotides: TGTGCCAGCAGTTTTATCATTATCCATGATGGAAACACCATATATTTT.

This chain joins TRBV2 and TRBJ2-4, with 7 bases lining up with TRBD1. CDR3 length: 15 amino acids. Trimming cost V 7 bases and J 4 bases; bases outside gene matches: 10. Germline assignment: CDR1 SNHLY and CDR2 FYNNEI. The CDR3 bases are TGTGCCAGCATCCCGGCGAGGGACAGAAAAAACATTCAGTACTTC. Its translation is CASIPARDRKNIQYF.

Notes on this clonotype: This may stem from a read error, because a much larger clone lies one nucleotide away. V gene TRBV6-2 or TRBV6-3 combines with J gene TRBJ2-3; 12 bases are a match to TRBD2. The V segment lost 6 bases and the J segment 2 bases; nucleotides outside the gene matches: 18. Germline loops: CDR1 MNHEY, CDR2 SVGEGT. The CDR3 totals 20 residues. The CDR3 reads CASSHPKLAGGSFNTDTQYF. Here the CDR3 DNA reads TGTGCCAGCAGCCACCCGAAACTAGCGGGAGGATCTTTCAACACAGATACGCAGTATTTT.

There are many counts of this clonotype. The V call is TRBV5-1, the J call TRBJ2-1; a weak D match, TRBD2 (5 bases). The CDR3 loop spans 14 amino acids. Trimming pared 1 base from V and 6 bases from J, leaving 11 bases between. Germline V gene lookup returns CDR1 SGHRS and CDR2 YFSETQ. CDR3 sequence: CASSLTAEGNEQFF. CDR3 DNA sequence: TGCGCCAGCAGCTTGACGGCTGAGGGCAATGAGCAGTTCTTC. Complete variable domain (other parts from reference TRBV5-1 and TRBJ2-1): KAGVTQTPRYLIKTRGQQVTLSCSPISGHRSVSWYQQTPGQGLQFLFEYFSETQRNKGNFPGRFSGRQFSNSRSEMNVSTLELGDSALYLCASSLTAEGNEQFFGPGTRLTVL.

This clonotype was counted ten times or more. CDR3 coding DNA: TGTGCCACCAGTGGTTCAGGAGGGGGACACCAAGAGACCCAGTACTTC. Protein sequence: CATSGSGGGHQETQYF. This chain links TRBV15 with TRBJ2-5; D possibly uses TRBD1 or TRBD2 (6 bases each). Germline-derived CDR1 and CDR2 are LNHNV and YYDKDF (reference sequence). The CDR3 has 16 residues. The V end lost 6 bases, the J end lost 0 bases, and 17 bases lay between the germline ends.

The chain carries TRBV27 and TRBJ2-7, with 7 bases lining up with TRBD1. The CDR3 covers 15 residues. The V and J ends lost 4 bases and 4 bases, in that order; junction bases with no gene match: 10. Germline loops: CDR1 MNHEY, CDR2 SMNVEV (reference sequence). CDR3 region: CASSYSDRDLYEQYF. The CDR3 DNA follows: TGTGCCAGCAGTTATTCCGACAGGGACCTTTACGAGCAGTACTTC.

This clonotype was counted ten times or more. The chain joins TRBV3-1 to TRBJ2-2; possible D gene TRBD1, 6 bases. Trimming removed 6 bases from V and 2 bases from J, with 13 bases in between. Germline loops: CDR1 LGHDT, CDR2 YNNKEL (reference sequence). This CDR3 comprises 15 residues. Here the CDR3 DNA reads TGTGCCAGCAGTCTCAAGACAGGAAACACCGGGGAGCTGTTTTTT. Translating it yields CASSLKTGNTGELFF.

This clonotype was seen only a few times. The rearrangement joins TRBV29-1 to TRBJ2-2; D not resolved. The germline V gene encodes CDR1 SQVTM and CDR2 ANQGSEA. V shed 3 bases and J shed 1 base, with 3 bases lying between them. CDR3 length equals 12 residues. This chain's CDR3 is CSVDENTGELFF. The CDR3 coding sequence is TGCAGCGTTGACGAGAACACCGGGGAGCTGTTTTTT.

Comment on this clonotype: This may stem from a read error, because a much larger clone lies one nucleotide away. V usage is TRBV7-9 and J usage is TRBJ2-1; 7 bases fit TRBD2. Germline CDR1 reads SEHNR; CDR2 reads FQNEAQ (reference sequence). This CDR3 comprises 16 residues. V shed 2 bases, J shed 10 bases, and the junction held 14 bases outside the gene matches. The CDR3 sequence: CASSLTPTSRPYEQFF. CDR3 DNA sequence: TGTGCCAGCAGCTTAACACCGACTAGCAGACCGTACGAGCAGTTCTTC.

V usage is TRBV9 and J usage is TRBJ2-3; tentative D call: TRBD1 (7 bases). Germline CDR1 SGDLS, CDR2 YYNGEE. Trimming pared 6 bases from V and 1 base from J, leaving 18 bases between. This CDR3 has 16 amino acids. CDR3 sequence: CASTRTTGAGTDTQYF. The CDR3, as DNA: TGTGCCAGCACTCGGACTACAGGGGCTGGCACAGATACGCAGTATTTT.

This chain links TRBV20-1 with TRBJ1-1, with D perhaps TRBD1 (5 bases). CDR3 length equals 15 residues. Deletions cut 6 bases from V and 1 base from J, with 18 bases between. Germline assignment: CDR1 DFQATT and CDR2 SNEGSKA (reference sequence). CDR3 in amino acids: CSAPQPAQGNTEAFF. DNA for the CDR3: TGCAGTGCCCCCCAGCCCGCTCAGGGGAACACTGAAGCTTTCTTT.

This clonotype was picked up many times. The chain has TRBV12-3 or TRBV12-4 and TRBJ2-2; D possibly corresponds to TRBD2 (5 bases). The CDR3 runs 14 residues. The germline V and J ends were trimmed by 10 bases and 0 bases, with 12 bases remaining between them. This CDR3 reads CATPPGTNTGELFF. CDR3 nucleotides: TGTGCCACCCCTCCCGGGACGAACACCGGGGAGCTGTTTTTT.

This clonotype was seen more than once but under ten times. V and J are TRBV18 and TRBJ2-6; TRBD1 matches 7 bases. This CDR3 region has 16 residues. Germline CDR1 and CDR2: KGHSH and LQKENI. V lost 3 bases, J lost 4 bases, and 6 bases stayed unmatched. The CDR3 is CASSPDRSGGANVLTF. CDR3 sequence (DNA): TGTGCCAGCTCACCGGACAGGTCGGGAGGGGCCAACGTCCTGACTTTC.

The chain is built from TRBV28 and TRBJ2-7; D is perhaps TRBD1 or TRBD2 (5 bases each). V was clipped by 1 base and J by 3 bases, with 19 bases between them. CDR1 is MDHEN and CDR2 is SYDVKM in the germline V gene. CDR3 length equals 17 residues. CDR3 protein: CASSLYNLRDGDYEQYF. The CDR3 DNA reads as TGTGCCAGCAGTTTATACAACCTCCGGGACGGAGACTACGAGCAGTACTTC. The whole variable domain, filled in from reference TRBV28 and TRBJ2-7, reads DVKVTQSSRYLVKRTGEKVFLECVQDMDHENMFWYRQDPGLGLRLIYFSYDVKMKEKGDIPEGYSVSREKKERFSLILESASTNQTSMYLCASSLYNLRDGDYEQYFGPGTRLTVT.

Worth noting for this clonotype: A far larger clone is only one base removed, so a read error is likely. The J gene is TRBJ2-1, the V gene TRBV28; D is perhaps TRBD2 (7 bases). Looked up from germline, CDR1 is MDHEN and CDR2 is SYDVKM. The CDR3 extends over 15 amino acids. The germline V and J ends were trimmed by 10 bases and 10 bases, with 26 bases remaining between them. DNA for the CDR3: TGTGCCACCCGGACGGGGGGCCTGATCTCCTACGAGCAGTTCTTC. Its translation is CATRTGGLISYEQFF.

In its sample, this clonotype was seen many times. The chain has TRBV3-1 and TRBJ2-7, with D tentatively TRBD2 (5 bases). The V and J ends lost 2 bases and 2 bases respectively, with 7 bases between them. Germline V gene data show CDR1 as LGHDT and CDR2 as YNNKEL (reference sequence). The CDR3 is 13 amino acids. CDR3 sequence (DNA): TGTGCCAGCAGCCAATCCGGGACCTACGAGCAGTACTTC. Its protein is CASSQSGTYEQYF.

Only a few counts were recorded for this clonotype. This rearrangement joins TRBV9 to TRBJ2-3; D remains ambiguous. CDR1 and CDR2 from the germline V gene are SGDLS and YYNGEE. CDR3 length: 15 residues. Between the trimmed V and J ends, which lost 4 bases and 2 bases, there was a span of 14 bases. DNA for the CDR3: TGTGCCAGCAGCCCATCGGGCGCCTACACAGATACGCAGTATTTT. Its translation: CASSPSGAYTDTQYF.

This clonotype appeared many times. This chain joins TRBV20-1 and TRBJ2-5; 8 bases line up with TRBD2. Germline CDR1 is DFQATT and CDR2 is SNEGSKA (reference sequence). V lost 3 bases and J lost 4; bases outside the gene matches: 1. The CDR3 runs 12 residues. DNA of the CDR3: TGCAGTGCTAGTACTAGCGGAGAGACCCAGTACTTC. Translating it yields CSASTSGETQYF.

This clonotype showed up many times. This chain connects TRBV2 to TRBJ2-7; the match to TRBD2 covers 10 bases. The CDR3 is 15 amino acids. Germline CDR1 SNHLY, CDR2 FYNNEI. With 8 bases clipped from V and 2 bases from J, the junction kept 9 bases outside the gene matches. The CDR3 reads CASSYRLAGTYEQYF. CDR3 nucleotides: TGTGCCAGCTCCTATCGACTAGCGGGCACCTACGAGCAGTACTTC.

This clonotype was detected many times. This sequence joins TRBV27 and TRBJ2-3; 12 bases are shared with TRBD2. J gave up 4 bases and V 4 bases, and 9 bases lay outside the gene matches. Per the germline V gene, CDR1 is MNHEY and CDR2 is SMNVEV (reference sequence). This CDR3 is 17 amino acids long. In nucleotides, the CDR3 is TGTGCCAGCAGTTCCCCCATGACTAGCGGGAGTGCAGATACGCAGTATTTT. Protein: CASSSPMTSGSADTQYF.

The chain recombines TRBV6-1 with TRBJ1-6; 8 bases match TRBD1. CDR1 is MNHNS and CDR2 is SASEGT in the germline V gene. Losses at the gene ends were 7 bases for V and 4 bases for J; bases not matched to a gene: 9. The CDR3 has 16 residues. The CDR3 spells CASTPDRGFYNSPLHF. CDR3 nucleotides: TGTGCCAGCACCCCAGACAGGGGTTTTTATAATTCACCCCTCCACTTT.

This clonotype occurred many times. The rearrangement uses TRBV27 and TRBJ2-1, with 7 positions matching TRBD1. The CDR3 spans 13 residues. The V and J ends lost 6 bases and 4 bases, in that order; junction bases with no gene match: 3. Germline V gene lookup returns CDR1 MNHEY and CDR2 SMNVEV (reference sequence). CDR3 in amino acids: CASRQGDYNEQFF. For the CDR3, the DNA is TGTGCCAGCAGGCAGGGGGATTACAATGAGCAGTTCTTC.

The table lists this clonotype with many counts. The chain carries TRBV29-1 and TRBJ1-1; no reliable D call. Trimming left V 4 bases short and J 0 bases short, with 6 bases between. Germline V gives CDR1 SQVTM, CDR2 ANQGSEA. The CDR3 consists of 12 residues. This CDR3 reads CSVVRVNTEAFF. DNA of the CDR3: TGCAGCGTTGTGCGGGTGAACACTGAAGCTTTCTTT.

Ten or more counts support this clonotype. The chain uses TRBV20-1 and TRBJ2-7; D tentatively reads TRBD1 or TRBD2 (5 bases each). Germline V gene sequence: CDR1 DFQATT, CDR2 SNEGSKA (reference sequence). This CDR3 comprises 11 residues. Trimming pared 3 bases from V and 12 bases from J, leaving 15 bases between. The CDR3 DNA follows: TGCAGTGCTAGCGGGGCCCTCGGGACGTACTTC. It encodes CSASGALGTYF.

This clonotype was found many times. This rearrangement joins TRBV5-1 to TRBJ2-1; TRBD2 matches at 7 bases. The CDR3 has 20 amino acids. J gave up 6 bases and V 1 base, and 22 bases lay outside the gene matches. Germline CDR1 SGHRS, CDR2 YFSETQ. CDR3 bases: TGCGCCAGCAGCTTGCAGTCTCCGTTGGGCTCGGGAGGATCAGTCAATGAGCAGTTCTTC. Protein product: CASSLQSPLGSGGSVNEQFF.

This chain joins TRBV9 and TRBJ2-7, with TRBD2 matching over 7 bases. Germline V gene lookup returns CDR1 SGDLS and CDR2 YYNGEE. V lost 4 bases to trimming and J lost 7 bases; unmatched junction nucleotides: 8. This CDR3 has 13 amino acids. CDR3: CASSRGWGGEQYF. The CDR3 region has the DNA TGTGCCAGCAGCCGGGGGTGGGGAGGGGAGCAGTACTTC.